This passage covers 13 T cell receptor beta chains from one sample sequenced in a study of T cell responses to AZD1222 COVID-19 vaccine. The assay was immunoSEQ multiplex PCR, and TCRdb's table has in-frame clones only and misses some. Counted here are 120,000 or so clones, around 92% occurring once; the ten biggest clones make up 7.5% to 9%. The sequenced sample was peripheral blood, obtained on day 0 of AZD1222 vaccination. Receptors were obtained from an adult in good health.

The V and J genes are TRBV6-5 and TRBJ1-5, with D maybe TRBD1 (6 bases). V was pared by 9 bases and J by 0 bases, with 12 bases between. Germline CDR1 is MNHEY and CDR2 is SVGAGI. CDR3 length equals 14 residues. Here the CDR3 DNA reads TGTGCCAGTAACAGGGATCATAGCAATCAGCCCCAGCATTTT. Residues: CASNRDHSNQPQHF.

The DNA of the CDR3 is TGTGCCAGCAGTTTATACGGCAGGGGCTATAGCAATCAGCCCCAGCATTTT. It encodes CASSLYGRGYSNQPQHF. V gene TRBV28 combines with J gene TRBJ1-5, with TRBD1 as a possible D gene (6 bases). The CDR3 totals 17 residues. The germline V gene has CDR1 MDHEN and CDR2 SYDVKM. The V and J ends lost 1 base and 0 bases respectively, with 13 bases between them.

A single count supports this clone. The chain carries TRBV18 and TRBJ1-1; D is unclear. Germline lookup yields CDR1 KGHSH and CDR2 LQKENI. The CDR3 consists of 14 residues. Trimming pared 4 bases from V and 4 bases from J, leaving 13 bases between. CDR3 protein: CASSLGPMATEAFF. The CDR3 DNA is TGTGCCAGCTCACTCGGACCCATGGCCACTGAAGCTTTCTTT.

CDR3 nucleotide sequence: TGTGCCAGCAGTACTACCGGGACAGGGTTATACTATGGCTACACCTTC. Residues: CASSTTGTGLYYGYTF. The chain combines TRBV2 with TRBJ1-2; 9 bases fit TRBD1. The junction had 10 bases not matched to a gene; V was cut back by 5 bases and J by 3 bases. CDR1 SNHLY and CDR2 FYNNEI come from the germline V gene. The CDR3 length is 16 residues.

The chain has TRBV7-9 and TRBJ1-4, with D hard to call. There are 14 residues in the CDR3. Trimming cost V 5 bases and J 5 bases, with 12 bases left between them. Germline V gene sequence: CDR1 SEHNR, CDR2 FQNEAQ (reference sequence). The CDR3 protein is CASSIHPKNEKLFF. CDR3 DNA sequence: TGTGCCAGCAGCATCCACCCTAAGAATGAAAAACTGTTTTTT.

The J gene is TRBJ1-2, the V gene TRBV6-1; unclear D gene. Germline CDR1 MNHNS, CDR2 SASEGT. CDR3 length: 14 residues. The ends were cut back, 0 bases at V and 2 bases at J, with 7 bases in the middle. In DNA, the CDR3 is TGTGCCAGCAGTGAAGCGGCAGTGAACTATGGCTACACCTTC. This sequence encodes CASSEAAVNYGYTF.

The rearrangement uses TRBV15 and TRBJ1-1; D possibly corresponds to TRBD1 (5 bases). This CDR3 has 13 amino acids. Germline CDR1 and CDR2: LNHNV and YYDKDF (reference sequence). Trimming cost V 0 bases and J 7 bases, with 9 bases left between them. CDR3 in DNA: TGTGCCACCAGCAGAGATGAGGGGCTTGAAGCTTTCTTT. As protein: CATSRDEGLEAFF.

DNA of the CDR3: TGTGCCTGGAGTGTCCAGGATAAGGAAGGGCGACTGTTTTTT. Protein sequence: CAWSVQDKEGRLFF. The V gene is TRBV30, the J gene TRBJ1-4, with D unresolved. Germline V CDR1 and CDR2: GTSNPN, SVGIG (reference sequence). Deletions cut 0 bases from V and 13 bases from J, with 18 bases between. This CDR3 spans 14 amino acids.

The chain combines TRBV5-6 with TRBJ2-7, with TRBD1 identical over 7 bases. Germline CDR1 reads SGHDT; CDR2 reads YYEEEE. This CDR3 comprises 15 residues. Trimming at V came to 0 bases and at J to 2 bases, leaving 5 bases not matched to a gene. CDR3 coding DNA: TGTGCCAGCAGCTTGGGACAGGGTATAACCTACGAGCAGTACTTC. Protein sequence: CASSLGQGITYEQYF.

This clone has a single count. The rearrangement joins TRBV12-3 or TRBV12-4 to TRBJ1-3; D remains unclear. The CDR3 length is 13 residues. The ends were cut back, 11 bases at V and 0 bases at J, with 11 bases in the middle. CDR3 bases: TGTGCCTCAGGTCGGAACTCTGGAAACACCATATATTTT. This translates into CASGRNSGNTIYF.

The chain has TRBV9 and TRBJ2-3, with TRBD2 matching 8 bases. The CDR3 is made up of 16 amino acids. The V and J ends lost 1 base and 2 bases, in that order; junction bases with no gene match: 6. Germline V gene data show CDR1 as SGDLS and CDR2 as YYNGEE. In nucleotides, the CDR3 is TGTGCCAGCAGCGTATTAGAGCGGGGGTCCACAGATACGCAGTATTTT. This translates into CASSVLERGSTDTQYF.

The DNA of the CDR3 is TGCGCCAGCAGTTACCAAATCCAGTACAATGAGCAGTTCTTC. It specifies CASSYQIQYNEQFF. The chain is built from TRBV10-1 and TRBJ2-1, with no clear D. The V gene lost 5 bases and the J gene lost 4 bases, with 12 bases spanning the gap. Germline V lookup: CDR1 WNHNN, CDR2 SYGVQD (reference sequence). This CDR3 has 14 residues.

The chain couples TRBV19 to TRBJ2-2; TRBD2 might be the D (5 bases). V was shortened by 2 bases and J by 3 bases, with 10 bases between the two germline ends. CDR1 and CDR2 (germline): LNHDA, SQIVND (reference sequence). The CDR3 is made up of 15 amino acids. The CDR3 coding sequence is TGTGCCAGTAGTATAAGCGGCGCCGACACCGGGGAGCTGTTTTTT. Encoded protein: CASSISGADTGELFF.